A selection of T cell receptor beta chains follows, all from one sample in a study of CD8 T cells in ankylosing spondylitis. TCRdb re-called the 5' RACE reads with MiXCR, one entry per CDR3 protein. This repertoire shows hundreds of thousands of distinct CDR3 sequences, about a fifth found once; its top ten account for roughly 4%. Sequenced input: blood, either unsorted or a sorted T cell fraction (not recorded which). These receptor sequences come from a female donor with ankylosing spondylitis or in good health (not recorded which). Each CDR3 is given with its conserved first and last residue. D genes are given only for firm matches. Clone size is stated in some rows and not others, as once, few, many or a class when expanded.

J,D,size,V,DNA,CDR3
TRBJ2-1,.,.,TRBV2,TGTGCCAGCAGCCCCCGGGGATATGAGCAGTTCTTC,CASSPRGYEQFF
TRBJ2-3,.,few,TRBV7-2,TGTGCCAGCAGCTTGGGGGGTAGCGAGGCAGATACGCAGTATTTT,CASSLGGSEADTQYF
TRBJ2-1,.,.,TRBV6-2/TRBV6-3,TGTGCCAGCAGCGCTCTAGGGATATATGAGCAGTTCTTC,CASSALGIYEQFF
TRBJ1-6,.,many,TRBV25-1,TGTGCCAGCAGACTCGATGTTAGGGATTCACCCCTCCACTTT,CASRLDVRDSPLHF
TRBJ2-3,.,few,TRBV20-1,TGCAGTGCTAGTATAGGGGGTACAGATACGCAGTATTTT,CSASIGGTDTQYF
TRBJ1-4,.,.,TRBV12-3/TRBV12-4,TGTGCCAGCAGACTGGAGGCATCGGATGAAAAACTGTTTTTT,CASRLEASDEKLFF
TRBJ2-4,.,.,TRBV5-6,TGTGCCAGCAGCCGGTATGGAACAGGGCAAAACATTCAGTACTTC,CASSRYGTGQNIQYF
TRBJ2-1,.,.,TRBV7-9,TGTGCCAGCAGCCCCCTACTCGGGACTCCGGTTGGGGAGCAGTTCTTC,CASSPLLGTPVGEQFF
TRBJ2-5,.,.,TRBV19,TGTGCCAGTAGTATGGACCCCATGGGGACCCAGTACTTC,CASSMDPMGTQYF
TRBJ1-1,.,.,TRBV30,TGTGCCTGGAGTGTACGCAGGGGGAACACTGAAGCTTTCTTT,CAWSVRRGNTEAFF
TRBJ2-2,TRBD2,few,TRBV5-1,TGCGCCAGCAGCTCCAATCCGACTAGCGGGAGGAGGAACACCGGGGAGCTGTTTTTT,CASSSNPTSGRRNTGELFF
TRBJ2-1,TRBD2,.,TRBV20-1,TGCAGTGTCCTGCCCGGGACTAGCGGGATTAGCTCCTACAATGAGCAGTTCTTC,CSVLPGTSGISSYNEQFF
TRBJ1-2,.,few,TRBV20-1,TGCAGTGCTAGGTGGCAGAACTATGGCTACACCTTC,CSARWQNYGYTF
TRBJ2-3,TRBD2,.,TRBV6-1,TGTGCCAGCAGCCCGAACGGACTAGCGGGCCGATCTAGCACAGATACGCAGTATTTT,CASSPNGLAGRSSTDTQYF
TRBJ2-1,.,many,TRBV20-1,TGCAGTGGACTGGGCCCCAATGAGCAGTTCTTC,CSGLGPNEQFF
TRBJ1-2,.,.,TRBV25-1,TGTGCCAGCTCGACAGGCCCCTATGGCTACACCTTC,CASSTGPYGYTF
TRBJ2-2,TRBD2,.,TRBV29-1,TGCAGCGTTGCCCCCTTCAGCGGGAGGGGAACCGGGGAGCTGTTTTTT,CSVAPFSGRGTGELFF
TRBJ2-3,.,few,TRBV3-1,TGTGCCAGCAGCCAAGATACGCGGTCAGATACGCAGTATTTT,CASSQDTRSDTQYF